This T cell receptor beta chain stems from a study of blood T cell repertoires in COVID-19. The overall study: Sample material is recorded as cDNA or gDNA derived from T cells, B-cell-depleted T cells, or PBMCs.

Repertoires were generated with immunoSEQ multiplex PCR, while TCRdb's copy carries only in-frame clones and drops some. The sample carries 180,000 or so clones, approximately 82% recorded once. The germline V gene encodes CDR1 SQVTM and CDR2 ANQGSEA. Germline trimming cut 4 bases from V and 8 bases from J; bases unmatched to any gene: 6. The CDR3 consists of 13 residues. The gene calls are TRBV29-1 and TRBJ1-3, with 9 bases matching TRBD1. This TCR was recovered from a human donor with acute or convalescent COVID-19. The donor label of this sample is uncertain. The sample was peripheral blood. The CDR3, as DNA: TGCAGCGTTGGCGGGACAGGGAGGGACACCATATATTTT. Translating gives CSVGGTGRDTIYF.